Detailed here is one T cell receptor (beta chain). Germline values: CDR1 GTSNPN, CDR2 SVGIG (reference sequence). With V trimmed by 1 base and J by 5 bases, 10 bases remained unmatched. This CDR3 spans 16 amino acids. Measured with immunoSEQ multiplex PCR; TCRdb has only the in-frame clones, and not every one. The sample lists some 66,000 clones, around 90% occurring once. This sample stems from a study of blood T cell repertoires in COVID-19. Study information: Italy, Spain and the United States were the sources of the convalescent and acute COVID-19 samples.

Sequenced input: peripheral blood. The receptor was derived from a human donor in a cohort sampled during active COVID-19. J is TRBJ1-4 and V is TRBV30, with TRBD1 matching 7 bases. CDR3 residues: CAWSEPRQGPNEKLFF. DNA of the CDR3: TGTGCCTGGAGTGAACCAAGACAGGGCCCAAATGAAAAACTGTTTTTT.